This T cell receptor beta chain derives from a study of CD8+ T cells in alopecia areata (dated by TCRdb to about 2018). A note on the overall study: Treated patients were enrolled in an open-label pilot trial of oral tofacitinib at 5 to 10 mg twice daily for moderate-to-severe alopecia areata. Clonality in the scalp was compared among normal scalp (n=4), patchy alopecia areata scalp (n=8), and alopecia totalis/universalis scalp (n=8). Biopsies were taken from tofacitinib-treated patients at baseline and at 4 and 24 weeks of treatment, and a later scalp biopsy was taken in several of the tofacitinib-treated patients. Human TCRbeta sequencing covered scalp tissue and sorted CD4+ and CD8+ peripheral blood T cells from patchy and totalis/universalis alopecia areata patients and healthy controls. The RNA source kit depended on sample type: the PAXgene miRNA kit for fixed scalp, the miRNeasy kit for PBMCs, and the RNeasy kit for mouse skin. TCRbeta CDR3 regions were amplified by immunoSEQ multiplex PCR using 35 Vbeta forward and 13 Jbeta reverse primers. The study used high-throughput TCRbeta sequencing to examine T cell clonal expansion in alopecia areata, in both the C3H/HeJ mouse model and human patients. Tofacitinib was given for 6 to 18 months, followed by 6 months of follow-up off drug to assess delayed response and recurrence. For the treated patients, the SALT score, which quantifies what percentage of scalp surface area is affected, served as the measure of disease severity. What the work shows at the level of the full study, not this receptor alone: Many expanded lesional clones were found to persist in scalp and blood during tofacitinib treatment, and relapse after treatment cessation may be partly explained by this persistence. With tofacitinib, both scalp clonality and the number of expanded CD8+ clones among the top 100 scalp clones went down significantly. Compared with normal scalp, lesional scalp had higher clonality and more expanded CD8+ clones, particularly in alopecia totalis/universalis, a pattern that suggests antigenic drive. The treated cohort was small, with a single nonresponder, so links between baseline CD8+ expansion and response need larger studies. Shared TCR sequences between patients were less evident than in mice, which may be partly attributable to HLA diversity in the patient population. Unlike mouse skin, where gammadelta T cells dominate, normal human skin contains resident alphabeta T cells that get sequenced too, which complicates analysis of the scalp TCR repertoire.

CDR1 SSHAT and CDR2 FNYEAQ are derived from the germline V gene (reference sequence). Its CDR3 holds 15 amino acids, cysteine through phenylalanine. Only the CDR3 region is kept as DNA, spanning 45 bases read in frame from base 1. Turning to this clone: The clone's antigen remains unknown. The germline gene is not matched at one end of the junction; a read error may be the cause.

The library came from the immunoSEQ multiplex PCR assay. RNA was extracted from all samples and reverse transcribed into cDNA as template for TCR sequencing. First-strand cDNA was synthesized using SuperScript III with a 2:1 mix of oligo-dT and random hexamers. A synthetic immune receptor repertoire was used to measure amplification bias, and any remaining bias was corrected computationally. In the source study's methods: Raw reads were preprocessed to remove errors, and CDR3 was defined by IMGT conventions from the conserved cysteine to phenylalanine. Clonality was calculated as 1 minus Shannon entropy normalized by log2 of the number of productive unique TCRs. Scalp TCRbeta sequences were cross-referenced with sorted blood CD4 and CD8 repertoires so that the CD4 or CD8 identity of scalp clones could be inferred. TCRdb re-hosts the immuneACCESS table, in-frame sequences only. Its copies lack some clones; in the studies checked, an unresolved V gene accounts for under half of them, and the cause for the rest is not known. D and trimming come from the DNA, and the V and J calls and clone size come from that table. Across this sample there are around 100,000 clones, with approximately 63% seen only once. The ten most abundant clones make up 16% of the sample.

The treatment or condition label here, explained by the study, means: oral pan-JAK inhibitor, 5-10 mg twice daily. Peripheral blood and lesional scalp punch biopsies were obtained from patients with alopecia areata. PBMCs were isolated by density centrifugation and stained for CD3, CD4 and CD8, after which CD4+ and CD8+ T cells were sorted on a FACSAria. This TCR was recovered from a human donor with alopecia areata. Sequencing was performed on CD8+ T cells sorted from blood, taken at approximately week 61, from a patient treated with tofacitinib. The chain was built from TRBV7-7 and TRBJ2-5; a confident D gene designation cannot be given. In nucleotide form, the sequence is TGTGCTAGCAGCTTAGTTGGCAGTTACGGAGAGACCCAGTACTTC. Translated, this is CASSLVGSYGETQYF.